The 25 T cell receptor beta chains in this list originate from one sample, sequenced in a study of T cell repertoires in cytomegalovirus infection (dated by TCRdb to between 2018 and 2021). The run used an Illumina HiSeq 1500. TCRdb reran the public reads through fastp at Q25 and MiXCR, keeping productive beta chains. One record per CDR3 amino acid sequence lists the most common genes and DNA. The sample includes fewer than 250,000 distinct CDR3 sequences, with 22% observed a single time. The ten biggest clones cover 15% to 20% of the sample. The sample was CD8+ T cells from PBMCs. These receptors were collected from a human donor in good health (CMV status not recorded). Some clones in this sample may be carry-over from other donors' samples.

In its sample, this clonotype was seen a few times. The chain uses TRBV27 and TRBJ1-2, with D tentatively TRBD1 (5 bases). CDR1 and CDR2 from the germline V gene are MNHEY and SMNVEV (reference sequence). This CDR3 region has 14 residues. The germline V and J ends were trimmed by 1 base and 5 bases, with 11 bases remaining between them. The CDR3 region has the DNA TGTGCCAGCAGTTTATGGGGCACAGCTTATGGCTACACCTTC. Protein: CASSLWGTAYGYTF.

This clonotype was seen a few times. The J gene is TRBJ2-1, the V gene TRBV20-1; D perhaps matches TRBD1 (5 bases). This CDR3 has 14 residues. Trimming removed 2 bases from V and 3 bases from J, with 11 bases in between. Germline values: CDR1 DFQATT, CDR2 SNEGSKA (reference sequence). In DNA, the CDR3 is TGCAGTGCTAGAAGTGGCCAGGGCTACAATGAGCAGTTCTTC. It translates to CSARSGQGYNEQFF.

With respect to this clonotype: This could be a read error, since a much larger clone is one nucleotide away. V is TRBV25-1 and J is TRBJ1-1; no definite D call. V was trimmed by 0 bases and J by 3 bases, leaving 11 bases between them. In germline, CDR1 is MGHDK, CDR2 SYGVNS. The CDR3 runs 15 residues. DNA of the CDR3: TGTGCCAGCAGTGAATATCACAAGAGCGACACTGAAGCTTTCTTT. It is translated as CASSEYHKSDTEAFF.

This clonotype was seen only a few times. The chain links TRBV12-3 or TRBV12-4 to TRBJ2-3; the D call may be TRBD1 or TRBD2 (6 bases each). The ends were cut back, 6 bases at V and 4 bases at J, with 17 bases in the middle. The CDR3 is made up of 15 amino acids. This chain's CDR3 is CASSQVPGGPDTQYF. The CDR3 DNA is TGTGCCAGCAGCCAGGTGCCTGGGGGGCCAGATACGCAGTATTTT.

This clonotype was observed many times. The chain recombines TRBV14 with TRBJ1-2; D is possibly TRBD1 (5 bases). The CDR3 has 14 residues. The V gene lost 0 bases and the J gene lost 4 bases, with 9 bases spanning the gap. Germline assignment: CDR1 SGHDN and CDR2 FVKESK. The CDR3 nucleotides are TGTGCCAGCAGCCAAGAGACGGGACCCTATGGCTACACCTTC. Protein sequence: CASSQETGPYGYTF.

This chain connects TRBV15 to TRBJ2-3; TRBD2 is a possible D gene (5 bases). The ends were cut back, 5 bases at V and 5 bases at J, with 14 bases in the middle. The CDR3 totals 14 residues. Germline V lookup: CDR1 LNHNV, CDR2 YYDKDF (reference sequence). The CDR3 is CATSHPFAGDTQYF. In DNA, the CDR3 is TGTGCCACCAGCCACCCTTTTGCGGGAGATACGCAGTATTTT. The whole variable domain, remainder taken from reference TRBV15 and TRBJ2-3, is DAMVIQNPRYQVTQFGKPVTLSCSQTLNHNVMYWYQQKSSQAPKLLFHYYDKDFNNEADTPDNFQSRRPNTSFCFLDIRSPGLGDTAMYLCATSHPFAGDTQYFGPGTRLTVL.

The rearrangement links TRBV5-6 to TRBJ1-5; 10 bases match TRBD1. The CDR3 is 17 residues long. The V gene end was trimmed by 2 bases and the J gene end by 2 bases; junction bases not matched to a gene: 7. The V gene's germline CDR1 is SGHDT and CDR2 YYEEEE. CDR3 in amino acids: CASSFRDRGRGNQPQHF. The CDR3 DNA reads as TGTGCCAGCAGCTTCCGGGACAGGGGTCGGGGCAATCAGCCCCAGCATTTT. The complete variable domain, with remaining parts taken from reference TRBV5-6 and TRBJ1-5, reads DAGVTQSPTHLIKTRGQQVTLRCSPKSGHDTVSWYQQALGQGPQFIFQYYEEEERQRGNFPDRFSGHQFPNYSSELNVNALLLGDSALYLCASSFRDRGRGNQPQHFGDGTRLSIL.

This clonotype was counted a few times. This chain connects TRBV4-1 to TRBJ2-5; D unresolved. This CDR3 is 14 amino acids long. V was clipped by 1 base and J by 5 bases, with 11 bases between them. Looked up from germline, CDR1 is MGHRA and CDR2 is YSYEKL. CDR3 residues: CASSQVMNVETQYF. Written as DNA, the CDR3 is TGCGCCAGCAGCCAAGTCATGAATGTTGAGACCCAGTACTTC.

The V call is TRBV7-2, the J call TRBJ2-7, with TRBD1 matching over 8 bases. J gave up 7 bases and V 3 bases, and 14 bases lay outside the gene matches. CDR3 size: 16 residues. Per the germline V gene, CDR1 is SGHTA and CDR2 is FQGNSA. The CDR3 nucleotides read TGTGCCAGCAGCTTTAACTCCCCGCAGGGGGCAGGTGAGCAGTACTTC. It yields the protein CASSFNSPQGAGEQYF.

V usage is TRBV5-1 and J usage is TRBJ1-1, with 7 bases lining up with TRBD1. The V and J ends lost 5 bases and 7 bases, in that order; junction bases with no gene match: 11. CDR1 is SGHRS, CDR2 YFSETQ, per germline. CDR3 length: 14 amino acids. CDR3 sequence reads: CASRVTGEGNEAFF. In nucleotides, the CDR3 is TGCGCCAGCAGGGTAACAGGGGAAGGTAATGAAGCTTTCTTT.

This clonotype was counted many times. The J gene is TRBJ1-5, the V gene TRBV19; D gene uncertain. The V gene's germline CDR1 is LNHDA and CDR2 SQIVND (reference sequence). Trimming left V 1 base short and J 6 bases short, with 4 bases between. The CDR3 consists of 12 residues. CDR3 coding DNA: TGTGCCAGTAGTATAGGTCTTCAGCCCCAGCATTTT. This codes for CASSIGLQPQHF.

The V call is TRBV7-9, the J call TRBJ1-1; no clear D gene. The V end was cut by 0 bases, the J end by 8 bases, with 7 bases between. CDR1 is SEHNR, CDR2 FQNEAQ, per germline (reference sequence). The length of the CDR3 is 12 residues. In nucleotides, the CDR3 is TGTGCCAGCAGCTTAGCGGTAGGGGAAGCTTTCTTT. It yields the protein CASSLAVGEAFF.

A few counts support this clonotype. J is TRBJ2-2 and V is TRBV19, with 8 bases fitting TRBD1. The CDR3 is 16 amino acids. Germline V gene lookup returns CDR1 LNHDA and CDR2 SQIVND (reference sequence). The junction had 4 bases not matched to a gene; V was cut back by 3 bases and J by 1 base. DNA for the CDR3: TGTGCCAGTAGTATTATGACAGGGGAGAACACCGGGGAGCTGTTTTTT. Translation gives CASSIMTGENTGELFF.

This clonotype has more than one count but fewer than ten. The chain uses TRBV24-1 and TRBJ2-1; D not certain. Germline-derived CDR1 and CDR2 are KGHDR and SFDVKD. V was clipped by 0 bases and J by 5 bases, with 10 bases between them. The CDR3 runs to 15 residues. The CDR3 region is CATSDLASPHNEQFF. Written as DNA, the CDR3 is TGTGCCACCAGTGATTTGGCTAGTCCGCACAATGAGCAGTTCTTC.

This clonotype was detected only a few times. The rearrangement links TRBV28 to TRBJ2-7; D possibly corresponds to TRBD1 (6 bases). Trimming stripped 3 bases from V and 3 bases from J, with 21 bases between. The germline CDR1 and CDR2 sequences are MDHEN and SYDVKM. This CDR3 has 17 amino acids. The CDR3 reads CASSFLWTADSFYEQYF. As DNA, the CDR3 is TGTGCCAGCAGTTTTCTCTGGACAGCGGATAGTTTCTACGAGCAGTACTTC.

The rearrangement joins TRBV6-6 to TRBJ1-2; 10 nucleotides agree with TRBD1. Germline CDR1 is MNHNY and CDR2 is SVGAGI (reference sequence). The CDR3 covers 15 residues. Losses at the gene ends were 8 bases for V and 1 base for J; bases not matched to a gene: 7. In DNA form, the CDR3 reads TGTGCCAGCCTCGGGACAGGGGAAGATAACTATGGCTACACCTTC. Its translation is CASLGTGEDNYGYTF.

The chain links TRBV9 to TRBJ2-1; 7 bases match TRBD2. Germline trimming cut 4 bases from V and 3 bases from J; bases unmatched to any gene: 10. The CDR3 spans 16 residues. Germline V gene sequence: CDR1 SGDLS, CDR2 YYNGEE. CDR3 coding DNA: TGTGCCAGCAGCCCAACTAGCGTCGGAAACTACAATGAGCAGTTCTTC. Its translation is CASSPTSVGNYNEQFF.

This clonotype was detected many times. V is TRBV28 and J is TRBJ2-3; TRBD1 matches at 7 bases. The ends lost 6 bases at V and 5 bases at J; junction bases unmatched: 14. CDR3 length: 16 amino acids. Per the germline V gene, CDR1 is MDHEN and CDR2 is SYDVKM. Here the CDR3 DNA reads TGTGCCAGCAGACCCAGACAGGGAATGCGAGTAGATACGCAGTATTTT. Protein: CASRPRQGMRVDTQYF.

This CDR3 reads CASGVGQSYEQYF. CDR3 nucleotides: TGTGCCAGTGGAGTGGGACAGTCCTACGAGCAGTACTTC. The genes are TRBV19 and TRBJ2-7; 7 bases align to TRBD1. With 8 bases clipped from V and 1 base from J, the junction kept 5 bases outside the gene matches. The CDR3 covers 13 residues. Germline V gene lookup returns CDR1 LNHDA and CDR2 SQIVND (reference sequence).

The sample holds a few counts of this clonotype. J is TRBJ2-7 and V is TRBV5-1; D might be TRBD1 (6 bases). The CDR3 length is 15 residues. Germline CDR1 and CDR2: SGHRS and YFSETQ. V was shortened by 4 bases and J by 7 bases, with 21 bases between the two germline ends. The CDR3 region is CASSEGHIDEGEQYF. CDR3 bases: TGCGCCAGCAGCGAGGGACATATAGATGAGGGGGAGCAGTACTTC.

The chain carries TRBV9 and TRBJ2-2; the D gene is possibly TRBD2 (6 bases). Looked up from germline, CDR1 is SGDLS and CDR2 is YYNGEE. With 3 bases removed from V and 2 bases from J, the gap between germline ends came to 20 bases. The CDR3 loop spans 18 amino acids. Here the CDR3 reads CASSAWGEPKPNTGELFF. DNA of the CDR3: TGTGCCAGCAGCGCATGGGGGGAACCGAAACCTAACACCGGGGAGCTGTTTTTT.

The DNA of the CDR3 is TGCAGCGTCCCCGGGGGGGGGGGCACAGATACGCAGTATTTT. The encoded protein is CSVPGGGGTDTQYF. The V and J genes are TRBV29-1 and TRBJ2-3; 8 nucleotides match TRBD2. Germline assignment: CDR1 SQVTM and CDR2 ANQGSEA. Germline trimming cut 6 bases from V and 1 base from J; bases unmatched to any gene: 6. The CDR3 sequence is 14 residues long.

This clonotype has only a few counts. The V call is TRBV12-3 or TRBV12-4, the J call TRBJ2-1; TRBD2 matches at 11 bases. The CDR3 is 19 amino acids. Unmatched junction bases numbered 11, after V lost 4 bases and J lost 0 bases. The CDR3: CASSWGLAGGSSSYNEQFF. The DNA of the CDR3 is TGTGCCAGCAGTTGGGGCCTAGCGGGGGGCTCCAGCTCCTACAATGAGCAGTTCTTC.

This clonotype was seen a single time. This chain uses TRBV25-1 with TRBJ2-7; 7 bases agree with TRBD1. V gave up 4 bases and J gave up 2 bases; unmatched junction bases: 8. The CDR3 runs to 15 residues. Germline CDR1 and CDR2: MGHDK and SYGVNS. CDR3 DNA: TGTGCCAGCAGTGGATCCACAGGGGATGCCTACGAGCAGTACTTC. Translated: CASSGSTGDAYEQYF.

This clonotype was seen only a few times. The chain has TRBV20-1 and TRBJ2-3, with D unclear. Germline CDR1 is DFQATT and CDR2 is SNEGSKA (reference sequence). The V end lost 5 bases, the J end lost 4 bases, and 25 bases lay between the germline ends. The CDR3 spans 17 residues. In nucleotides, the CDR3 is TGCAGTGCTCCCAACCCCCCCGAGGAAAGGGTGGCAGATACGCAGTATTTT. It specifies CSAPNPPEERVADTQYF.